This T cell receptor (beta chain) was observed in a study of blood T cell repertoires in COVID-19. As for the study in general: Material from acute and convalescent COVID-19 was sourced from the United States, Italy and Spain. Sample material is recorded as cDNA or gDNA derived from T cells, B-cell-depleted T cells, or PBMCs.

Source study methods: Reference gene primer amplification gave estimated nucleated cell counts. The method was immunoSEQ multiplex PCR; TCRdb's version includes in-frame clones alone and lacks a portion of them. That table furnishes V, J and clone size, whereas the DNA furnished D and trimming. This table holds under 400,000 clones, around 89% found once. The sequence derives from a man aged 18-30 years with active or convalescent COVID-19. The sample taken for sequencing was peripheral blood.

The CDR3 spells CASSPGDSTQETQYF. In nucleotides, the CDR3 is TGCGCCAGCAGCCCTGGGGACTCGACCCAAGAGACCCAGTACTTC. The chain joins TRBV4-1 to TRBJ2-5; D is possibly TRBD2 (6 bases). V was shortened by 4 bases and J by 1 base, with 13 bases between the two germline ends. The CDR3 consists of 15 residues. The germline gives CDR1 MGHRA, CDR2 YSYEKL.